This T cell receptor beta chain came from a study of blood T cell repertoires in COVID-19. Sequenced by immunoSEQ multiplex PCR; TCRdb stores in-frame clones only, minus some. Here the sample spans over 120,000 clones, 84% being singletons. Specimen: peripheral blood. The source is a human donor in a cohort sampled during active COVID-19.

The CDR3 DNA reads as TGTGCCAGTAGTAGTAGCGGGGGATCCTACGAGCAGTACTTC. Its translation: CASSSSGGSYEQYF. The chain recombines TRBV19 with TRBJ2-7; 9 nucleotides line up with TRBD2. Losses at the gene ends were 4 bases for V and 1 base for J; bases not matched to a gene: 2. CDR3 length: 14 amino acids. Germline CDR1 LNHDA, CDR2 SQIVND (reference sequence). The entire variable domain, with the rest obtained from reference TRBV19 and TRBJ2-7, is as follows: DGGITQSPKYLFRKEGQNVTLSCEQNLNHDAMYWYRQDPGQGLRLIYYSQIVNDFQKGDIAEGYSVSREKKESFPLTVTSAQKNPTAFYLCASSSSGGSYEQYFGPGTRLTVT.